The rows below give T cell receptor beta chains drawn from one sample of a study of CD8+ T cells in alopecia areata. TCRdb keeps only in-frame clones here, not all; method: immunoSEQ multiplex PCR. The repertoire holds 100,000 to 140,000 clones, with about 83% as singletons. The material sequenced was CD8+ T cells sorted from blood, taken at week 24, from a patient treated with tofacitinib. Receptor source: a human donor with alopecia areata. Both conserved end residues are part of each CDR3. Each record gives: CDR3 length, D gene, V gene, clone size, J gene, CDR3 DNA, CDR3 protein. The D gene is left open where the match is weak. Clone size is given for some rows only: seen once, a few or many times, or a class if the clone is expanded.

>15|.|TRBV7-2|.|TRBJ2-3
TGTGCCAGCAGCTTACCGGGGGTGCTCTTTGATACGCAGTATTTT
CASSLPGVLFDTQYF
>13|TRBD1|TRBV30|.|TRBJ2-3
TGTGCCTGGACGGGACAGCCGACAGATACGCAGTATTTT
CAWTGQPTDTQYF
>15|.|TRBV19|once|TRBJ1-2
TGTGCCAGTAGTCTCGATTTGTGGCAGGGATATGGCTACACCTTC
CASSLDLWQGYGYTF
>17|.|TRBV4-1|.|TRBJ2-5
TGCGCCAGCAGCCCCGGCCGAGACGTGACGGGCCAAGAGACCCAGTACTTC
CASSPGRDVTGQETQYF
>13|TRBD1|TRBV29-1|few|TRBJ1-2
TGCAGCGTTGTAGGGCAGGGGGACTATGGCTACACCTTC
CSVVGQGDYGYTF
>16|.|TRBV14|.|TRBJ2-1
TGTGCCAGCAGCCAGGCTTCACTAGGCGGGGCCCTTGAGCAGTTCTTC
CASSQASLGGALEQFF
>16|.|TRBV5-1|.|TRBJ2-1
TGCGCCAGCAGCTTGTTGACAGTCCGCTCCTACAATGAGCAGTTCTTC
CASSLLTVRSYNEQFF
>12|.|TRBV4-1|.|TRBJ1-2
TGCGCCAGCAGCGAAGACTACTATGGCTACACCTTC
CASSEDYYGYTF
>14|.|TRBV9|.|TRBJ2-5
TGTGCCAGCAGCGTAGCGGGGGAAGAAGAGACCCAGTACTTC
CASSVAGEEETQYF
>15|.|TRBV18|.|TRBJ2-3
TGTGCCAGCCAAACGTTGGAGACTACTCGGGGTACGCAGTATTTT
CASQTLETTRGTQYF
>11|TRBD1|TRBV29-1|.|TRBJ1-2
TGCAGTGTTGGCTTACAGGGGAGCTACACCTTC
CSVGLQGSYTF
>15|TRBD1|TRBV7-9|.|TRBJ2-7
TGTGCCAGCAGCTCGGGACAGGGGTTTACCTACGAGCAGTACTTC
CASSSGQGFTYEQYF
>15|.|TRBV30|.|TRBJ2-3
TGTGCCTGGAGGAAGATGGCCGACAATCCAGATACGCAGTATTTT
CAWRKMADNPDTQYF
>16|TRBD2|TRBV6-5|.|TRBJ2-3
TGTGCCAGCAGTTACGGGCGGGGGGGCGCCCCAGATACGCAGTATTTT
CASSYGRGGAPDTQYF
>14|.|TRBV19|.|TRBJ1-2
TGTGCCAGTAGTATCACCGCGTTCCGTAGCGGCTACACCTTC
CASSITAFRSGYTF
>13|.|TRBV7-9|.|TRBJ2-7
TGTGCCAGCAGCTTATCTAGCTCCTACGAGCAGTACTTC
CASSLSSSYEQYF
>13|.|TRBV29-1|.|TRBJ2-5
TGCAGCGTTGATCTACGGGGGCAAGAGACCCAGTACTTC
CSVDLRGQETQYF
>13|TRBD1|TRBV5-4|.|TRBJ2-1
TGTGCCAGTAGGACAGGGGGCAAGAATGAGCAGTTCTTC
CASRTGGKNEQFF
>16|TRBD2|TRBV7-6|.|TRBJ2-1
TGTGCCAGCAGTGCTAGCGGGGGGGCCTCCTACAATGAGCAGTTCTTC
CASSASGGASYNEQFF
>14|.|TRBV7-6|.|TRBJ2-7
TGTGCCAGCAGCTTAGGAGTCCGACCTTCCGAGCAGTACTTC
CASSLGVRPSEQYF
>14|.|TRBV9|.|TRBJ2-6
TGTGCCAGCATCGGACATGGTGGGGCCAACGTCCTGACTTTC
CASIGHGGANVLTF
>14|.|TRBV7-9|.|TRBJ2-3
TGTGCCAGCAAAAAAGCGGCCCCCGCAGATACGCAGTATTTT
CASKKAAPADTQYF
>15|.|TRBV7-9|.|TRBJ1-5
TGTGCCAGCAGCGGTAGCTCGGCCGGCAATCAGCCCCAGCATTTT
CASSGSSAGNQPQHF
>13|.|TRBV28|.|TRBJ2-5
TGTGCCACGCGACCGACCCTCCGGGAGACCCAGTACTTC
CATRPTLRETQYF
>18|TRBD2|TRBV5-4|.|TRBJ2-1
TGTGCCAGCAGCTTTGGACTAGCGGGACCTACTATAAACAATGAGCAGTTCTTC
CASSFGLAGPTINNEQFF
>14|TRBD1|TRBV7-9|.|TRBJ2-3
TGTGCCAGCAGCCCTGGACAGGGCACAGATACGCAGTATTTT
CASSPGQGTDTQYF
>15|.|TRBV2|.|TRBJ2-5
TGTGCCAGCTCGTGGCGGGGGCGCCTCCAAGAGACCCAGTACTTC
CASSWRGRLQETQYF